This is a list of T cell receptor beta chains from one sample in a study of cytomegalovirus exposure and HLA in healthy donors. TCRdb keeps only in-frame clones here, not all; method: immunoSEQ multiplex PCR. The sample has under 110,000 clones, about 81% seen once; the top ten hold approximately 2.8%. The sequencing sample was made of PBMCs. These receptors were obtained from a male donor in good health and CMV-seropositive. Each CDR3 is given with its conserved first and last residue. D genes are given only for firm matches. Clone size is shown for a subset of rows, as once, few, many or a class of expanded clone.

J | D | size | V | CDR3 | DNA
TRBJ1-5 | NA | NA | TRBV19 | CASTEGGRKNQPQHF | TGTGCCAGTACAGAAGGGGGTCGAAAGAATCAGCCCCAGCATTTT
TRBJ2-1 | NA | NA | TRBV15 | CATSRWAGLGGSYNEQFF | TGTGCCACCAGCAGATGGGCGGGGTTGGGAGGCTCCTACAATGAGCAGTTCTTC
TRBJ1-6 | NA | NA | TRBV6-4 | CASSQGRADSPLHF | TGTGCCAGCAGTCAGGGCAGGGCGGATTCACCCCTCCACTTT
TRBJ1-6 | TRBD1 | NA | TRBV7-9 | CASSQTGVNPLHF | TGTGCCAGCAGCCAAACAGGGGTTAACCCCCTCCACTTT
TRBJ1-4 | NA | medium-sized | TRBV4-2 | CASSQDLGHNEKLFF | TGTGCCAGCAGCCAAGATTTGGGGCACAATGAAAAACTGTTTTTT
TRBJ1-2 | NA | few | TRBV4-3 | CASSQDPNSGYTF | TGCGCCAGCAGCCAAGACCCAAACTCTGGCTACACCTTC
TRBJ2-2 | NA | NA | TRBV11-1 | CASSHLGDTGELFF | TGTGCCAGCAGCCACCTCGGGGACACCGGGGAGCTGTTTTTT
TRBJ1-1 | NA | NA | TRBV15 | CATRPYSNTEAFF | TGTGCCACCCGTCCTTACTCGAACACTGAAGCTTTCTTT
TRBJ2-3 | TRBD2 | once | TRBV7-3 | CASSLGTSVGTDTQYF | TGTGCCAGCAGCTTGGGGACTAGCGTCGGCACAGATACGCAGTATTTT
TRBJ1-1 | TRBD1 | once | TRBV7-6 | CASSVGTGRTEAFF | TGTGCCAGCAGCGTAGGGACAGGGAGAACTGAAGCTTTCTTT
TRBJ1-2 | TRBD1 | NA | TRBV11-2 | CASSPRQGVNYGYTF | TGTGCCAGCAGCCCACGACAGGGAGTTAACTATGGCTACACCTTC
TRBJ2-2 | NA | NA | TRBV29-1 | CSVTGGVTGELFF | TGCAGCGTCACAGGGGGGGTCACCGGGGAGCTGTTTTTT
TRBJ2-7 | NA | NA | TRBV7-9 | CASSLVSGSYEQYF | TGTGCCAGCAGCTTAGTTTCGGGGTCCTACGAGCAGTACTTC
TRBJ1-1 | TRBD1 | once | TRBV6-6 | CASSYTTGEVTEAFF | TGTGCCAGCAGTTACACGACAGGGGAGGTAACTGAAGCTTTCTTT
TRBJ2-2 | TRBD1 | NA | TRBV6-5 | CASSYLSGQGAGELFF | TGTGCCAGCAGTTACTTATCTGGACAGGGGGCCGGGGAGCTGTTTTTT
TRBJ2-3 | TRBD1 | few | TRBV15 | CATSRDLGTGITDTQYF | TGTGCCACCAGCAGAGATCTTGGGACAGGGATCACAGATACGCAGTATTTT
TRBJ2-1 | TRBD2 | NA | TRBV28 | CASSSNIAGRSYNEQFF | TGTGCCAGCAGTTCCAATATAGCGGGACGCTCCTACAATGAGCAGTTCTTC
TRBJ2-5 | TRBD2 | NA | TRBV7-9 | CASSPGLAGQETQYF | TGTGCCAGCAGCCCGGGTCTAGCGGGCCAAGAGACCCAGTACTTC
TRBJ2-2 | NA | NA | TRBV6-1 | CASSVGQVVTGELFF | TGTGCCAGCAGTGTGGGGCAGGTCGTGACCGGGGAGCTGTTTTTT
TRBJ2-5 | NA | NA | TRBV7-9 | CASSLGIEVRETQYF | TGTGCCAGCAGCTTGGGTATAGAGGTTCGAGAGACCCAGTACTTC
TRBJ2-1 | NA | NA | TRBV29-1 | CSVGHQSHEQFF | TGCAGCGTTGGCCACCAGTCACATGAGCAGTTCTTC
TRBJ2-6 | NA | once | TRBV4-3 | CASSQDSVHEPYSGANVLTF | TGCGCCAGCAGCCAAGATAGCGTGCACGAACCTTACTCTGGGGCCAACGTCCTGACTTTC
TRBJ2-7 | NA | NA | TRBV5-8 | CASSFNAILSYEQYF | TGTGCCAGCAGCTTTAATGCTATTCTATCCTACGAGCAGTACTTC
TRBJ2-1 | TRBD1 | few | TRBV6-5 | CASRTGTGVNEQFF | TGTGCCAGCAGGACCGGGACAGGGGTCAATGAGCAGTTCTTC
TRBJ1-6 | TRBD1 | NA | TRBV7-9 | CASSLQGARNSPLHF | TGTGCCAGCAGCTTGCAGGGGGCGCGAAATTCACCCCTCCACTTT
TRBJ2-3 | NA | NA | TRBV4-2 | CASSQVRDTQYF | TGTGCCAGCAGCCAAGTGAGAGATACGCAGTATTTT
TRBJ2-2 | TRBD1 | NA | TRBV6-6 | CASSYSAGGAAGELFF | TGTGCCAGCAGTTACTCGGCAGGGGGCGCGGCCGGGGAGCTGTTTTTT
TRBJ1-1 | NA | NA | TRBV27 | CASRFGTEAFF | TGTGCCAGCAGATTCGGCACTGAAGCTTTCTTT
TRBJ1-2 | NA | once | TRBV11-2 | CASSPHLDSANYGYTF | TGTGCCAGCAGTCCGCACCTCGACAGTGCTAACTATGGCTACACCTTC
TRBJ2-7 | NA | once | TRBV19 | CASSPRAGGEQYF | TGTGCCAGTAGTCCGAGGGCCGGGGGTGAGCAGTACTTC
TRBJ2-5 | NA | NA | TRBV5-8 | CASSWSGEQETQYF | TGTGCCAGCAGCTGGTCAGGGGAACAAGAGACCCAGTACTTC
TRBJ2-2 | NA | few | TRBV9 | CASSARRGLGTGELFF | TGTGCCAGCAGCGCGAGGCGAGGGCTCGGGACCGGGGAGCTGTTTTTT
TRBJ2-7 | TRBD2 | NA | TRBV5-4 | CASSLVAGGPSYEQYF | TGTGCCAGCAGCTTGGTGGCGGGAGGCCCCTCCTACGAGCAGTACTTC
TRBJ2-5 | TRBD1 | NA | TRBV5-1 | CASSFATGIQETQYF | TGCGCCAGCAGCTTCGCGACAGGGATCCAAGAGACCCAGTACTTC
TRBJ2-7 | TRBD1 | NA | TRBV2 | CASSYTDRALGEQYF | TGTGCCAGCAGTTACACGGACAGGGCTCTAGGCGAGCAGTACTTC
TRBJ2-3 | TRBD2 | NA | TRBV9 | CASSVASGSLTDTQYF | TGTGCCAGCAGCGTAGCCAGCGGGAGTTTAACAGATACGCAGTATTTT
TRBJ2-7 | NA | once | TRBV19 | CASSNPGLSLEQYF | TGTGCCAGTAGTAATCCCGGACTGTCCTTGGAGCAGTACTTC
TRBJ2-7 | TRBD2 | NA | TRBV27 | CASSTTGTSYEQYF | TGTGCCAGCTCAACCACCGGGACTAGCTACGAGCAGTACTTC
TRBJ2-2 | TRBD1 | NA | TRBV5-1 | CASKTGTGNTGELFF | TGCGCCAGCAAAACCGGGACAGGGAACACCGGGGAGCTGTTTTTT
TRBJ1-5 | NA | few | TRBV7-2 | CASSFRGNQPQHF | TGTGCCAGCAGCTTCCGGGGGAACCAGCCCCAGCATTTT
TRBJ2-2 | TRBD2 | NA | TRBV6-1 | CASSGGRGASTGELFF | TGTGCCAGCAGTGGGGGGCGGGGGGCGAGCACCGGGGAGCTGTTTTTT
TRBJ2-3 | TRBD2 | NA | TRBV4-1 | CASSHPGGGTDTQYF | TGCGCCAGCAGCCATCCCGGGGGGGGCACAGATACGCAGTATTTT
TRBJ1-2 | NA | NA | TRBV5-1 | CASSLHSAADGYTF | TGCGCCAGCAGCTTGCATTCGGCGGCGGATGGCTACACCTTC
TRBJ2-1 | NA | NA | TRBV5-1 | CASSTTAGGTRAGEQFF | TGCGCCAGCAGCACGACGGCGGGCGGGACCCGAGCGGGTGAGCAGTTCTTC
TRBJ2-5 | TRBD1 | NA | TRBV6-5 | CASSYGTGGQETQYF | TGTGCCAGCAGTTACGGGACAGGGGGGCAAGAGACCCAGTACTTC
TRBJ2-2 | NA | NA | TRBV28 | CASSLVLANTGELFF | TGTGCCAGCAGTTTGGTACTAGCGAACACCGGGGAGCTGTTTTTT
TRBJ2-3 | NA | once | TRBV6-4 | CASSDVDTATQYF | TGTGCCAGCAGTGACGTGGACACGGCTACGCAGTATTTT
TRBJ2-2 | TRBD1 | NA | TRBV5-4 | CASSLTGVGTGELFF | TGTGCCAGCAGTCTGACAGGGGTAGGCACCGGGGAGCTGTTTTTT
TRBJ1-2 | NA | NA | TRBV5-6 | CASSLVGTPLYGYTF | TGTGCCAGCAGCTTGGTTGGGACACCTCTCTATGGCTACACCTTC
TRBJ2-1 | NA | NA | TRBV11-2 | CASSLLTANNEQFF | TGTGCCAGCAGCTTGTTAACAGCTAACAATGAGCAGTTCTTC
TRBJ2-7 | TRBD1 | NA | TRBV7-9 | CASSPGQGAYEQYF | TGTGCCAGCAGCCCAGGACAGGGGGCCTACGAGCAGTACTTC
TRBJ1-1 | NA | NA | TRBV7-3 | CASSSRGPNTEAFF | TGTGCCAGCAGCTCCAGGGGACCTAACACTGAAGCTTTCTTT